This is a list of T cell receptor beta chains from one sample in a study of shared clonotypes between healthy human individuals. The table came from immunoSEQ multiplex PCR; TCRdb's copy has only in-frame clones and leaves some out. Of 2 million to 2.5 million clones in the sample, roughly 92% were seen once. Sequencing was performed on naive CD4+ T cells from PBMCs. The receptors were gathered from a man between 18 and 29 years old in good health. Some clones in this sample may be carry-over from other donors' samples. Both conserved end residues are part of each CDR3. A D gene is named only where the DNA matches it firmly. Some rows mark clone size as missing; the rest say once, few, many or name a class of expanded clone.

TRBJ1-5 . TRBV5-8 . TGTGCCAGCAGCAGAGGCTCTAGGGACGGCCGGCCCCAGCATTTT CASSRGSRDGRPQHF
TRBJ1-5 TRBD1 TRBV4-1 . TGCGCCAGCAGCCAAGAGGGACAGGCGTCTGTTCGGCCCCAGCATTTT CASSQEGQASVRPQHF
TRBJ2-2 TRBD1 TRBV7-3 . TGTGCCAGCAGCTTGGGACAGGGGAACGGGGAGCTGTTTTTT CASSLGQGNGELFF
TRBJ1-1 . TRBV7-8 . TGTGCCAGCAGCCCGCGTTTCATGAACACTGAAGCTTTCTTT CASSPRFMNTEAFF
TRBJ1-1 . TRBV6-6 . TGTGCCAGCAGTTACTCGGGGGGCACCGCTGAAGCTTTCTTT CASSYSGGTAEAFF
TRBJ2-3 TRBD2 TRBV28 once TGTGCCAGCAGTACTTTACTAGCGGGAGGGGTCACAGATACGCAGTATTTT CASSTLLAGGVTDTQYF
TRBJ2-7 . TRBV2 . TGTGCCAGCAGTGATATTATCTCGACGGGGGAGCAGTACTTC CASSDIISTGEQYF
TRBJ2-2 . TRBV5-1 . TGCGCCAGCAGCTCCAACAGGGTAGGGAGCACCGGGGAGCTGTTTTTT CASSSNRVGSTGELFF
TRBJ1-2 . TRBV4-2 . TGTGCCAGCAGCCAAGCGCCTAATACAGGGTCCGGCTACACCTTC CASSQAPNTGSGYTF
TRBJ2-2 TRBD2 TRBV30 . TGTGCCTGGAAGACTAGCGGGAGGACCAGCACCGGGGAGCTGTTTTTT CAWKTSGRTSTGELFF
TRBJ2-1 . TRBV6-1 . TGTGCCAGCAGTGAAGTCCGGGACGACTACTCCTACAATGAGCAGTTCTTC CASSEVRDDYSYNEQFF
TRBJ2-2 . TRBV6-5 . TGTGCCAGCAGTTACTACAACGGGGAGCTGTTTTTT CASSYYNGELFF
TRBJ1-2 . TRBV28 . TGTGCCAGCCTCTTAACTAACTATGGCTACACCTTC CASLLTNYGYTF
TRBJ2-7 . TRBV28 . TGTGCCAGCAGTTTAATGTCGGCAGGGGAGTCCTACGAGCAGTACTTC CASSLMSAGESYEQYF
TRBJ2-1 . TRBV4-2 . TGTGCCAGCAGCCAAGAAGGGGAAGCACAATTGTCTGAGCAGTTCTTC CASSQEGEAQLSEQFF
TRBJ2-1 . TRBV7-3 once TGTGCCAGCAGCCCAAGGCTGTCTTCCTACAATGAGCAGTTCTTC CASSPRLSSYNEQFF
TRBJ2-1 TRBD2 TRBV28 . TGTGCCAGCAGTTTATGGCCTAGCGGAGGACTTTACAATGAGCAGTTCTTC CASSLWPSGGLYNEQFF
TRBJ2-7 . TRBV5-1 . TGCGCCAGCAGCTTAGAGAGGGGTGCCTACGAGCAGTACTTC CASSLERGAYEQYF
TRBJ1-1 . TRBV6-6 . TGTGCCAGCAGTTTCGAAAGGGGCGCTGAAGCTTTCTTT CASSFERGAEAFF
TRBJ2-1 . TRBV4-3 . TGCGCCAGCAGCTTAGGCCGGGACTGGTACCCTAATGAGCAGTTCTTC CASSLGRDWYPNEQFF
TRBJ2-1 . TRBV5-4 . TGTGCCAGCAGCTTGGGGCTAGCGATGGGGTCCTACAATGAGCAGTTCTTC CASSLGLAMGSYNEQFF
TRBJ2-1 . TRBV5-4 . TGTGCCAGCAGCTTCGGAGGACTGAGCTCCTACAATGAGCAGTTCTTC CASSFGGLSSYNEQFF
TRBJ1-4 . TRBV10-3 . TGTGCCATCAGTGACAGCTCTAATGAAAAACTGTTTTTT CAISDSSNEKLFF
TRBJ1-1 TRBD1 TRBV19 . TGTGCCAGTAGTCCTGCTTATACAGGGGTCACTGAAGCTTTCTTT CASSPAYTGVTEAFF
TRBJ2-3 . TRBV7-9 . TGTGCCAGCACCACAGGGCGGGGCTCCGGCACAGATACGCAGTATTTT CASTTGRGSGTDTQYF
TRBJ1-2 . TRBV2 few TGTGCCAGCAGCCGACAGTATGGCTACACCTTC CASSRQYGYTF
TRBJ2-7 . TRBV7-2 . TGTGCCAGCAGCTTAACGAGACAGGATCTCTACGAGCAGTACTTC CASSLTRQDLYEQYF
TRBJ2-3 . TRBV9 . TGTGCCAGCAGCGGTACACTAGCCTCTTACGGGACGCAGTATTTT CASSGTLASYGTQYF
TRBJ2-7 TRBD1 TRBV28 . TGTGCCAGCAGTTCCTTTTCTCGGGACAGGGGGCGGCACGAGCTCTACGAGCAGTACTTC CASSSFSRDRGRHELYEQYF
TRBJ2-5 . TRBV4-1 . TGCGCCAGCAGCCCCATGGGGTGGGAGACCCAGTACTTC CASSPMGWETQYF
TRBJ2-2 TRBD2 TRBV9 . TGTGCCAGCAGCGTAGCTACTAGCGGGAGGTCCGGGGAGCTGTTTTTT CASSVATSGRSGELFF
TRBJ2-7 . TRBV4-1 . TGCGCCAGCAGACCAGACATACCACCCTACGAGCAGTACTTC CASRPDIPPYEQYF
TRBJ2-7 . TRBV9 . TGTGCCAGCAGCGTAAGGTCATCCTCCTACGAGCAGTACTTC CASSVRSSSYEQYF
TRBJ2-4 . TRBV5-1 . TGCGCCAGCAGCTTGGCTGACGGGAAAAACATTCAGTACTTC CASSLADGKNIQYF
TRBJ1-1 . TRBV6-1 . TGTGCCAGCAGTGATTCTGGGAACACTGAAGCTTTCTTT CASSDSGNTEAFF
TRBJ2-3 . TRBV7-2 . TGTGCCAGCAGCTTGAGAAGTGGCGGTAGCACAGATACGCAGTATTTT CASSLRSGGSTDTQYF
TRBJ1-2 . TRBV6-5 . TGTGCCAGCAGTTACCGACAGGCAGTTGGCTACACCTTC CASSYRQAVGYTF
TRBJ1-1 . TRBV9 . TGTGCCAGCGGGACGGGGGTCTTATCCGAAGCTTTCTTT CASGTGVLSEAFF
TRBJ1-2 TRBD1 TRBV19 once TGTGCCAGTAGTACCGGACAGGGAAGGATCTCTAACTATGGCTACACCTTC CASSTGQGRISNYGYTF
TRBJ2-1 . TRBV11-2 . TGTGCCAGCAGCTTAGGACCCCGGGGGCAAATTGGGCATGAGCAGTTCTTC CASSLGPRGQIGHEQFF
TRBJ2-5 TRBD1 TRBV7-9 . TGTGCCAGCAGCCCCGGGACAGGGGAGACCCAGTACTTC CASSPGTGETQYF
TRBJ1-1 . TRBV19 . TGTGCCAGTAGTATGCGGAGTTTGAACACTGAAGCTTTCTTT CASSMRSLNTEAFF
TRBJ1-1 . TRBV28 . TGTGCCAGCAGTACTACCAGGACACCTCAAAACACTGAAGCTTTCTTT CASSTTRTPQNTEAFF
TRBJ1-4 . TRBV28 . TGTGCCAGCAGCGAGCGTGGGGAAAAACTGTTTTTT CASSERGEKLFF